This entry lists 25 T cell receptor beta chains sequenced from one sample in a study of beta chain features in type 1 diabetes. The investigators reverse transcribed all of the isolated RNA, so they sequenced expressed TCRB transcripts. Profiled with immunoSEQ multiplex PCR; TCRdb holds only in-frame clones, not every one. The data show some 220,000 clones, with 11% seen just once and approximately 1.5% held by the top ten. Sequenced material: central memory CD4+ T cells from blood. These receptors were taken from a man aged 18 to 35 in good health.

This clone was picked up a small number of times. The genes are TRBV15 and TRBJ2-5; no firm D call. Germline V gives CDR1 LNHNV, CDR2 YYDKDF (reference sequence). V was clipped by 0 bases and J by 11 bases, with 13 bases between them. The CDR3 has 13 amino acids. This chain's CDR3 is CATSRETTPMQYF. The CDR3 DNA is TGTGCCACCAGCAGAGAAACTACCCCCATGCAGTACTTC.

This clone has ten or more counts. The chain links TRBV7-2 to TRBJ2-1, with D maybe TRBD2 (6 bases). The CDR3 is 13 amino acids. Trimming removed 6 bases from V and 6 bases from J, with 12 bases in between. CDR1 is SGHTA and CDR2 is FQGNSA in the germline V gene. The CDR3 sequence is CASRAGLFNEQFF. DNA of the CDR3: TGTGCCAGCAGGGCTGGACTATTCAATGAGCAGTTCTTC.

This chain's CDR3 is CASSPGLAGSYNEQFF. CDR3 DNA: TGCGCCAGCAGCCCGGGACTAGCGGGCTCCTACAATGAGCAGTTCTTC. The chain has TRBV5-1 and TRBJ2-1; 12 nucleotides line up with TRBD2. V lost 4 bases and J lost 0; bases outside the gene matches: 2. Germline values: CDR1 SGHRS, CDR2 YFSETQ. The CDR3 runs 16 residues.

This clone was counted a few times. The chain employs TRBV28 and TRBJ2-1; D tentatively reads TRBD1 or TRBD2 (5 bases each). Germline V CDR1 and CDR2: MDHEN, SYDVKM. V gave up 8 bases and J gave up 6 bases, with 20 bases separating them. The CDR3 spans 15 residues. The CDR3 region is CASALGTTHRNEQFF. CDR3 sequence (DNA): TGTGCCAGCGCCCTGGGGACCACGCATCGCAATGAGCAGTTCTTC.

Turning to this clone: At the DNA level, this CDR3 is encoded by other sequences in the same sample as well. The rearrangement uses TRBV11-2 and TRBJ2-5; 9 bases line up with TRBD2. CDR1 is SGHAT and CDR2 is FQNNGV in the germline V gene. The V gene end was trimmed by 1 base and the J gene end by 5 bases; junction bases not matched to a gene: 8. The CDR3 totals 16 residues. CDR3 sequence (DNA): TGTGCCAGCAGCTTAGTTGGCGCGGGAGGGCGGGAGACCCAGTACTTC. This codes for CASSLVGAGGRETQYF.

The chain carries TRBV25-1 and TRBJ1-2; possibly TRBD1 for D (5 bases). CDR3 length: 11 residues. Trimming shortened V by 5 bases and J by 8 bases, and 9 bases separated the two germline ends. CDR1 and CDR2 from the germline V gene are MGHDK and SYGVNS. CDR3 sequence (DNA): TGTGCCAGCAGTTCAGGGAGAGGCTACACCTTC. The encoded protein is CASSSGRGYTF.

The CDR3 is CASSQDSGLGGYTF. CDR3 in DNA: TGCGCCAGCAGCCAAGATTCGGGATTAGGGGGCTACACCTTC. The chain has TRBV4-1 and TRBJ1-2; unclear D gene. The CDR3 is 14 residues long. Trimming pared 0 bases from V and 8 bases from J, leaving 13 bases between. From germline, CDR1 is MGHRA and CDR2 YSYEKL.

The table lists this clone with many counts. CDR3 sequence reads: CASSVLAGTLGATQYF. The CDR3 nucleotides are TGTGCCAGCAGTGTACTAGCGGGAACCCTAGGGGCTACGCAGTATTTT. This chain connects TRBV11-2 to TRBJ2-3; 10 nucleotides agree with TRBD2. Trimming cost V 6 bases and J 8 bases; bases outside gene matches: 14. The CDR3 has 16 residues. Germline CDR1 is SGHAT and CDR2 is FQNNGV.

This clone has only a few counts. The likely explanation is a read error, given a far larger clone one base away. Other nucleotide sequences in the sample specify the same CDR3. The chain combines TRBV30 with TRBJ2-6; a possible D gene is TRBD2 (5 bases). This CDR3 spans 17 amino acids. From germline, CDR1 is GTSNPN and CDR2 SVGIG (reference sequence). With 3 bases removed from V and 3 bases from J, the gap between germline ends came to 18 bases. The CDR3 is CAWRRGRTGRGANVLTF. CDR3 sequence (DNA): TGTGCCTGGAGACGGGGTCGGACCGGCCGTGGGGCCAACGTCCTGACTTTC.

Many counts were recorded for this clone. V is TRBV4-3 and J is TRBJ2-4, with a tentative D call TRBD2 (7 bases). The CDR3 has 16 amino acids. The V end was cut by 0 bases, the J end by 8 bases, with 17 bases between. Germline V gene lookup returns CDR1 LGHNA and CDR2 YSLEER. CDR3 coding DNA: TGCGCCAGCAGCCAAGATTTCTTTGCGGGGGCGGACATTCAGTACTTC. Protein: CASSQDFFAGADIQYF.

The J gene is TRBJ2-3, the V gene TRBV7-8; D may correspond to TRBD1 or TRBD2 (6 bases each). Germline V gene lookup returns CDR1 SGHVS and CDR2 FQNEAQ. Trimming shortened V by 4 bases and J by 4 bases, and 18 bases separated the two germline ends. CDR3 length: 16 residues. This CDR3 is CASSSDRRVGADTQYF. The CDR3 DNA sequence: TGTGCCAGCAGCTCCGACAGGAGGGTTGGGGCAGATACGCAGTATTTT.

J is TRBJ2-7 and V is TRBV30; 10 bases are a match to TRBD2. The trim removed 2 bases at V and 3 bases at J, leaving 19 bases unmatched. Germline V CDR1 and CDR2: GTSNPN, SVGIG (reference sequence). CDR3 length: 19 residues. Here the CDR3 reads CAWSPPLFTSGNRNYEQYF. The CDR3 bases are TGTGCCTGGAGTCCGCCCCTTTTCACTAGCGGGAATCGTAACTACGAGCAGTACTTC.

Ten or more counts support this clone. V and J are TRBV28 and TRBJ2-7; 9 bases map to TRBD2. The CDR3 consists of 15 residues. Trimming cost V 3 bases and J 5 bases; bases outside gene matches: 8. Germline V gene sequence: CDR1 MDHEN, CDR2 SYDVKM. CDR3 residues: CASSLGAGGPHEQYF. The DNA of the CDR3 is TGTGCCAGCAGTTTGGGCGCGGGAGGGCCACACGAGCAGTACTTC.

This clone was picked up a small number of times. The chain joins TRBV6-6 to TRBJ2-5; D remains ambiguous. The CDR3 is 12 amino acids. CDR1 and CDR2 (germline): MNHNY, SVGAGI (reference sequence). Trimming stripped 0 bases from V and 6 bases from J, with 5 bases between. The CDR3 here is CASSYSTQTQYF. The CDR3 DNA is TGTGCCAGCAGTTACTCCACGCAGACCCAGTACTTC.

This chain links TRBV29-1 with TRBJ2-5, with no clear D. CDR1 SQVTM and CDR2 ANQGSEA come from the germline V gene. The CDR3 consists of 12 residues. Trimming took 7 bases from V and 5 from J, leaving 14 bases between them. CDR3 sequence (DNA): TGCAGCGGTCGGTGGGCAATTGAGACCCAGTACTTC. This sequence encodes CSGRWAIETQYF.

In nucleotides, the CDR3 is TGTGCCAGCAGTAGCGGTAACACCGGGGAGCTGTTTTTT. Its translation: CASSSGNTGELFF. The chain combines TRBV11-3 with TRBJ2-2; perhaps TRBD2 as D (6 bases). The CDR3 is made up of 13 amino acids. CDR1 and CDR2 (germline): SGHNT, YENEEA. Trimming cost V 6 bases and J 2 bases, with 7 bases left between them.

This clone came up many times. The rearrangement links TRBV7-8 to TRBJ2-1; D remains ambiguous. The CDR3 length is 15 residues. Trimming shortened V by 5 bases and J by 5 bases, and 16 bases separated the two germline ends. Germline CDR1 and CDR2: SGHVS and FQNEAQ. This CDR3 reads CASSPTHQPNNEQFF. CDR3 nucleotides: TGTGCCAGCAGCCCGACCCACCAACCTAACAATGAGCAGTTCTTC.

This clone was observed many times. The chain uses TRBV11-1 and TRBJ2-1, with D perhaps TRBD1 or TRBD2 (6 bases each). Trimming took off 5 bases at V and 6 bases at J, with 17 bases between the two ends. This CDR3 is 15 amino acids long. CDR1 and CDR2 (germline): SGHAT, FQDESV (reference sequence). The CDR3 region is CASSSRQGGFNEQFF. The CDR3, as DNA: TGTGCCAGCAGCAGCCGCCAAGGGGGGTTCAATGAGCAGTTCTTC.

J is TRBJ2-7 and V is TRBV7-2; the D is unclear. The germline V gene has CDR1 SGHTA and CDR2 FQGNSA. Trimming cost V 1 base and J 3 bases, with 13 bases left between them. There are 15 residues in the CDR3. As DNA, the CDR3 is TGTGCCAGCAGCTTAGTTGGGTACAGCAACTACGAGCAGTACTTC. Translated, it gives CASSLVGYSNYEQYF.

The CDR3 here is CASSEKVSGTGVPYEQYF. The DNA of the CDR3 is TGTGCCAGCAGTGAAAAAGTATCCGGGACAGGGGTCCCCTACGAGCAGTACTTC. This chain uses TRBV6-1 with TRBJ2-7; 10 bases are a match to TRBD1. CDR1 and CDR2 (germline): MNHNS, SASEGT. With V trimmed by 2 bases and J by 2 bases, 12 bases remained unmatched. The CDR3 runs to 18 residues.

Written as DNA, the CDR3 is TGTGCCAGCAGCCCTGACAGCGTCTATGGCTACACCTTC. Protein: CASSPDSVYGYTF. The chain employs TRBV7-9 and TRBJ1-2, with a weak D call TRBD1 (5 bases). V dropped 5 bases and J dropped 4 bases, with 11 bases sitting between them. This CDR3 region has 13 residues. Germline-derived CDR1 and CDR2 are SEHNR and FQNEAQ (reference sequence).

There are many counts of this clone. The chain recombines TRBV6-1 with TRBJ2-7, with D unresolved. V was cut by 2 bases and J by 4 bases, with 9 bases left in between. CDR1 and CDR2 from the germline V gene are MNHNS and SASEGT. The CDR3 sequence is 13 residues long. CDR3 in amino acids: CASSELNPYEQYF. In DNA, the CDR3 is TGTGCCAGCAGTGAATTAAATCCGTACGAGCAGTACTTC.

This clone was counted a few times. The V gene is TRBV25-1, the J gene TRBJ2-5, with D unclear. This CDR3 region has 12 residues. CDR1 MGHDK and CDR2 SYGVNS come from the germline V gene. V lost 2 bases to trimming and J lost 5 bases, with 6 bases between them. The CDR3 region is CASSERWETQYF. CDR3 coding DNA: TGTGCCAGCAGTGAAAGGTGGGAGACCCAGTACTTC. Variable domain in full (rest from reference TRBV25-1 and TRBJ2-5): EADIYQTPRYLVIGTGKKITLECSQTMGHDKMYWYQQDPGMELHLIHYSYGVNSTEKGDLSSESTVSRIRTEHFPLTLESARPSHTSQYLCASSERWETQYFGPGTRLLVL.

Comment on this clone: The junction shows a germline mismatch at one end, possibly a read error. This chain joins TRBV28 and TRBJ2-7; D gene ambiguous. The CDR3 is 11 residues long. Germline V CDR1 and CDR2: MDHEN, SYDVKM. The CDR3 here is CASRKAYKQYF. The CDR3 nucleotides are TGTGCCAGCAGGAAAGCCTACAAGCAGTACTTC. Filled out from reference TRBV28 and TRBJ2-7, the complete variable domain reads DVKVTQSSRYLVKRTGEKVFLECVQDMDHENMFWYRQDPGLGLRLIYFSYDVKMKEKGDIPEGYSVSREKKERFSLILESASTNQTSMYLCASRKAYKQYFGPGTRLTVT.

Concerning this clone itself: This specimen includes other DNA sequences encoding the same CDR3. J is TRBJ2-5 and V is TRBV9; D is unclear. Germline values: CDR1 SGDLS, CDR2 YYNGEE. The CDR3 consists of 13 residues. Deletions cut 2 bases from V and 5 bases from J, with 10 bases between. This CDR3 reads CASSVDNGETQYF. In nucleotides, the CDR3 is TGTGCCAGCAGCGTCGACAATGGGGAGACCCAGTACTTC.